The 12 T cell receptor beta chains listed next were all sequenced from one sample in a study of blood T cells in healthy people across ages. Primers used in a second PCR of roughly 6 to 11 cycles were a sample-barcoded 5' primer and a J-beta primer mix. TCRdb re-derived calls from the 5' RACE reads in MiXCR, one entry per CDR3 protein. The sample consists of about 800,000 distinct CDR3 sequences, around 25% of them appearing once. The sample was also reused in another study, on T cells of mothers and their children.

Sequencing was done on a sample of blood. Every receptor here comes from a boy younger than 18 in good health.

The genes are TRBV21-1 and TRBJ2-5. TRBV21-1 is noted as a pseudogene. CDR3 length: 12 amino acids. The CDR3 loop reads CASSKFRETQYF. The CDR3 DNA is TGTGCCAGCAGCAAATTTCGAGAGACCCAGTACTTC.

The CDR3 DNA is TGCGCCAGCAGCCGAACGGTGGGACTAGCGGATACCTACGAGCAGTACTTC. Protein sequence: CASSRTVGLADTYEQYF. The chain recombines TRBV4-3 with TRBJ2-5; 11 nucleotides match TRBD2. The J call could be wrong; TRBJ2-7 is a better fit for the DNA end. Germline V lookup: CDR1 LGHNA, CDR2 YSLEER. The CDR3 is made up of 17 amino acids.

This clonotype was counted a few times. The V and J genes are TRBV4-1 and TRBJ2-5; TRBD1 matches at 8 bases. Germline loops: CDR1 MGHRA, CDR2 YSYEKL. The CDR3 contains 16 residues. The V segment lost 4 bases and the J segment 5 bases; nucleotides outside the gene matches: 12. CDR3 DNA sequence: TGCGCCAGCAGCCCCCCACCCCGGACAGGGAAGGAGACCCAGTACTTC. Its protein is CASSPPPRTGKETQYF.

The genes are TRBV20-1 and TRBJ2-7; TRBD1 agrees at 9 bases. The germline V gene encodes CDR1 DFQATT and CDR2 SNEGSKA (reference sequence). CDR3 length equals 13 residues. V shed 6 bases and J 4 bases; nucleotides not matched to a gene: 7. CDR3 DNA sequence: TGCAGTGCGACAGGGGGTACAATTTACGAGCAGTACTTC. Its translation is CSATGGTIYEQYF.

This clonotype was counted between two and nine times. V and J are TRBV28 and TRBJ1-2, with D possibly being TRBD1 (6 bases). The CDR3 sequence is 16 residues long. V lost 5 bases, J lost 0 bases, and 16 bases lay in between. CDR1 and CDR2 (germline): MDHEN, SYDVKM. This CDR3 reads CASSMRGLSANYGYTF. In DNA form, the CDR3 reads TGTGCCAGCAGTATGCGGGGGCTCAGTGCTAACTATGGCTACACCTTC.

The rearrangement uses TRBV29-1 and TRBJ2-1; perhaps D is TRBD1 or TRBD2 (5 bases each). V lost 2 bases to trimming and J lost 5 bases, with 13 bases between them. Germline CDR1 is SQVTM and CDR2 is ANQGSEA. The CDR3 has 14 amino acids. The CDR3 sequence is CSVETGLGNNEQFF. CDR3 nucleotide sequence: TGCAGCGTTGAAACAGGACTGGGGAACAATGAGCAGTTCTTC.

The chain has TRBV29-1 and TRBJ2-7; the D is unclear. CDR3 size: 12 residues. Trimming left V 4 bases short and J 2 bases short, with 9 bases between. In germline, CDR1 is SQVTM, CDR2 ANQGSEA. Here the CDR3 DNA reads TGCAGCGTTGCGGACGAAACCTACGAGCAGTACTTC. It yields the protein CSVADETYEQYF.

This chain links TRBV29-1 with TRBJ2-5, with 10 bases fitting TRBD2. TRBJ2-7 explains the end of the DNA better; the J call may be wrong. Germline V gene data show CDR1 as SQVTM and CDR2 as ANQGSEA. There are 17 residues in the CDR3. CDR3 sequence reads: CSVRNPSGRGLPYEQYF. The CDR3 DNA sequence: TGCAGCGTTCGAAATCCTAGCGGGAGAGGGCTACCCTACGAGCAGTACTTC.

V usage is TRBV3-1 and J usage is TRBJ2-1; no clear D. Germline V gene sequence: CDR1 LGHDT, CDR2 YNNKEL (reference sequence). V shed 0 bases and J shed 8 bases, with 5 bases lying between them. CDR3 length: 12 residues. The CDR3 region is CASSQDTHEQFF. CDR3 nucleotide sequence: TGTGCCAGCAGCCAAGATACCCATGAGCAGTTCTTC.

The V call is TRBV10-3, the J call TRBJ2-7, with 9 bases fitting TRBD1. The CDR3 is made up of 17 amino acids. Per germline, CDR1 ENHRY and CDR2 SYGVKD. Trimming cost V 4 bases and J 1 base; bases outside gene matches: 11. The CDR3 loop reads CAISGEFIGTGSYEQYF. The CDR3 DNA is TGTGCCATCAGTGGGGAATTCATTGGGACAGGGTCCTACGAGCAGTACTTC.

This clonotype was picked up a small number of times. The chain has TRBV25-1 and TRBJ1-4, with D unresolved. The germline gives CDR1 MGHDK, CDR2 SYGVNS. CDR3 length: 16 residues. Trimming took off 1 base at V and 5 bases at J, with 14 bases between the two ends. CDR3 in amino acids: CASSESSGSFNEKLFF. The CDR3 nucleotides read TGTGCCAGCAGTGAATCTTCTGGCTCCTTCAATGAAAAACTGTTTTTT.

The chain links TRBV5-5 to TRBJ2-7, with D unclear. This CDR3 spans 13 amino acids. Germline V gene lookup returns CDR1 SGHKS and CDR2 YYEKEE (reference sequence). V gave up 4 bases and J gave up 7 bases, with 15 bases separating them. CDR3: CASSHTPGWEQYF. DNA of the CDR3: TGTGCCAGCAGCCACACGCCGGGTTGGGAGCAGTACTTC.